This TCR beta chain derives from a study of blood T cell repertoires in COVID-19. Study context: Nucleic acid was either cDNA or gDNA, and it came from T cells, B-cell-depleted T cells, or PBMCs.

Here immunoSEQ multiplex PCR was the method, and the copy in TCRdb shows in-frame clones only, minus some. The sample shows about 78,000 clones, 70% to 90% of them seen only once. Germline V gives CDR1 MDHEN, CDR2 SYDVKM. CDR3 length equals 15 residues. V lost 2 bases, J lost 1 base, and 9 bases lay in between. The sequence came from a man in his sixties or seventies with active or convalescent COVID-19. Sequenced: peripheral blood. This chain joins TRBV28 and TRBJ1-3; TRBD1 is a possible D gene (5 bases). CDR3 in amino acids: CASSLKGLSGNTIYF. CDR3 in DNA: TGTGCCAGCAGTTTAAAGGGGTTATCTGGAAACACCATATATTTT.